These 27 T cell receptor beta chains originate from one sample sequenced in a study of CXCR3-negative and CXCR3-positive naive CD8 T cells. General study points: CXCR3-negative naive cells had less hydrophobic TRB CDR3s than did CXCR3-positive naive cells.

Their target antigens are unknown. Researchers prepared the TRB cDNA libraries using 5' RACE with UMI labels. TCRdb reprocessed the 5' RACE reads, keeping one entry per CDR3 protein, no DNA. The sample table includes about 140,000 distinct CDR3 sequences. Sequenced input: naive CXCR3+ CD8+ T cells from blood. Subset given: CD45RO-CCR7+CD27+CD95- naive CD8+ T cells expressing CXCR3 (TNR3+). These receptors were collected from a human donor in good health. Some clones in this sample may be carry-over from other donors' samples.

V is TRBV6-5 and J is TRBJ2-1; the TRBD1 assignment by TCRdb is unverifiable without DNA. Germline assignment: CDR1 MNHEY and CDR2 SVGAGI. The CDR3 is 15 amino acids. The CDR3 here is CASTRDEGAYNEQFF.

The V call is TRBV27, the J call TRBJ2-7; TCRdb's D call of TRBD2 is untestable without DNA. The CDR3 runs 15 residues. Germline lookup yields CDR1 MNHEY and CDR2 SMNVEV (reference sequence). CDR3 sequence: CASSYKLADIYEQYF.

The chain is built from TRBV7-9 and TRBJ2-1; TCRdb lists TRBD2, though no DNA is available to test this call. Looked up from germline, CDR1 is SEHNR and CDR2 is FQNEAQ (reference sequence). The CDR3 contains 14 residues. CDR3: CASSLGTSLDEQFF.

The chain is built from TRBV28 and TRBJ2-5; TCRdb's assignment of TRBD1 cannot be checked, as there is no DNA. Looked up from germline, CDR1 is MDHEN and CDR2 is SYDVKM. This CDR3 comprises 17 residues. The CDR3 here is CASSYPYEGSFIQTQYF.

The J gene is TRBJ2-1, the V gene TRBV7-9; TCRdb's D call, TRBD1, is unchecked because there is no DNA. This CDR3 contains 15 residues. CDR1 SEHNR and CDR2 FQNEAQ come from the germline V gene (reference sequence). CDR3 loop: CATSLIIPGDNEQFF.

The rearrangement joins TRBV28 to TRBJ1-5; TCRdb designates TRBD1, a call that cannot be tested without DNA. Germline V gene lookup returns CDR1 MDHEN and CDR2 SYDVKM. This CDR3 is 15 amino acids long. CDR3 in amino acids: CASSFSNRGSQPQHF.

The genes are TRBV4-1 and TRBJ1-3; TCRdb's D call of TRBD1 is untestable without DNA. Germline values: CDR1 MGHRA, CDR2 YSYEKL. The CDR3 spans 18 residues. The CDR3 loop reads CASSQEGLGAITGNTIYF.

This chain uses TRBV4-3 with TRBJ2-7; TCRdb's D call, TRBD1, is unchecked because there is no DNA. Germline values: CDR1 LGHNA, CDR2 YSLEER. The CDR3 sequence is 16 residues long. The CDR3: CASSQDRGGTYYEQYF.

The gene calls are TRBV27 and TRBJ1-1; TCRdb reports TRBD1, a call that lacks DNA to check it against. In germline, CDR1 is MNHEY, CDR2 SMNVEV (reference sequence). The CDR3 covers 15 residues. CDR3 loop: CASSLKRGRGTEAFF.

CDR3 residues: CSVDATSSYNSPLHF. The chain carries TRBV29-1 and TRBJ1-6. In germline, CDR1 is SQVTM, CDR2 ANQGSEA. The CDR3 has 15 amino acids.

This chain joins TRBV29-1 and TRBJ2-2; TCRdb outputs TRBD1, but without DNA this stays unchecked. The CDR3 is 12 amino acids. Germline V gene sequence: CDR1 SQVTM, CDR2 ANQGSEA. This CDR3 reads CSVAGGTGELFF.

The V call is TRBV7-9, the J call TRBJ2-1; checking the TCRdb D call of TRBD1 is not possible without DNA. Germline V CDR1 and CDR2: SEHNR, FQNEAQ (reference sequence). The CDR3 covers 16 residues. CDR3 sequence: CASSSGSGNGANEQFF.

The gene calls are TRBV7-9 and TRBJ2-7; the TCRdb call, TRBD1, lacks DNA for checking. There are 14 residues in the CDR3. Germline V gene sequence: CDR1 SEHNR, CDR2 FQNEAQ (reference sequence). CDR3 protein: CASSLIVGGDEQYF.

This chain joins TRBV28 and TRBJ2-1; as DNA is missing, the TRBD2 call by TCRdb cannot be tested. Germline loops: CDR1 MDHEN, CDR2 SYDVKM. The CDR3 sequence is 18 residues long. Here the CDR3 reads CASSFSMLAAGLYNEQFF.

The chain combines TRBV9 with TRBJ2-1; TCRdb proposes TRBD1, but this gene call is untestable without DNA. The CDR3 runs 16 residues. CDR1 is SGDLS and CDR2 is YYNGEE in the germline V gene. CDR3 loop: CASRRDPGSSYNEQFF.

This chain connects TRBV5-1 to TRBJ2-2; TCRdb reports TRBD1, a call that lacks DNA to check it against. This CDR3 spans 15 amino acids. The germline CDR1 and CDR2 sequences are SGHRS and YFSETQ. The CDR3 spells CASSPTPRGIRELFF.

V usage is TRBV9 and J usage is TRBJ2-2. This CDR3 comprises 13 residues. The V gene's germline CDR1 is SGDLS and CDR2 YYNGEE. CDR3 in amino acids: CASSVSGTGELFF. The full variable domain, completed using reference TRBV9 and TRBJ2-2, is DSGVTQTPKHLITATGQRVTLRCSPRSGDLSVYWYQQSLDQGLQFLIQYYNGEERAKGNILERFSAQQFPDLHSELNLSSLELGDSALYFCASSVSGTGELFFGEGSRLTVL.

V usage is TRBV27 and J usage is TRBJ2-5; TCRdb returns TRBD2, unconfirmable since there is no DNA. The CDR3 spans 16 residues. Germline CDR1 and CDR2: MNHEY and SMNVEV (reference sequence). The CDR3 protein is CASSSLGTSGQETQYF.

This sequence joins TRBV7-9 and TRBJ1-2; absent DNA, TCRdb's TRBD1 call cannot be checked. Germline CDR1 is SEHNR and CDR2 is FQNEAQ (reference sequence). There are 14 residues in the CDR3. CDR3 sequence reads: CASRNQGGGYGYTF.

This chain links TRBV12-5 with TRBJ2-1; without DNA, the TCRdb call of TRBD2 cannot be checked. Germline-derived CDR1 and CDR2 are LGHNT and FRNRAP. The CDR3 spans 18 residues. The CDR3 loop is CASGLVLGTSGSYNEQFF.

The chain uses TRBV19 and TRBJ1-5; TCRdb picks TRBD1, but there is no DNA to check that call. The CDR3 spans 14 residues. Germline CDR1 LNHDA, CDR2 SQIVND (reference sequence). CDR3 residues: CASSPFGGNQPQHF. The full variable domain, with the rest looked up from reference TRBV19 and TRBJ1-5, is DGGITQSPKYLFRKEGQNVTLSCEQNLNHDAMYWYRQDPGQGLRLIYYSQIVNDFQKGDIAEGYSVSREKKESFPLTVTSAQKNPTAFYLCASSPFGGNQPQHFGDGTRLSIL.

The chain has TRBV15 and TRBJ2-1. This CDR3 is built from 13 residues. CDR1 and CDR2 (germline): LNHNV, YYDKDF (reference sequence). The CDR3 protein is CATSRGLGDEQFF.

The chain combines TRBV29-1 with TRBJ2-2; with no DNA, the TCRdb D assignment of TRBD1 cannot be verified. The CDR3 is made up of 17 amino acids. Germline CDR1 reads SQVTM; CDR2 reads ANQGSEA. CDR3 loop: CSVESRRPGAHAGELFF.

This sequence joins TRBV27 and TRBJ1-1. CDR3 length: 13 amino acids. CDR1 and CDR2 from the germline V gene are MNHEY and SMNVEV (reference sequence). CDR3 protein: CASRRERGIQAFF.

The rearrangement uses TRBV12-3 or TRBV12-4 and TRBJ2-1; TCRdb outputs TRBD2, but without DNA this stays unchecked. This CDR3 has 14 residues. CDR3 sequence reads: CASSVAGGGYEQFF.

The rearrangement links TRBV10-1 to TRBJ2-1. CDR1 and CDR2 from the germline V gene are WNHNN and SYGVQD (reference sequence). This CDR3 is 15 amino acids long. CDR3 protein: CASSESGLIYNEQFF.

The rearrangement uses TRBV2 and TRBJ1-5; TCRdb gives TRBD1 as the D gene, but with no DNA this cannot be confirmed. Germline assignment: CDR1 SNHLY and CDR2 FYNNEI. The CDR3 totals 17 residues. The CDR3 region is CASSEGWLQGADQPQHF.